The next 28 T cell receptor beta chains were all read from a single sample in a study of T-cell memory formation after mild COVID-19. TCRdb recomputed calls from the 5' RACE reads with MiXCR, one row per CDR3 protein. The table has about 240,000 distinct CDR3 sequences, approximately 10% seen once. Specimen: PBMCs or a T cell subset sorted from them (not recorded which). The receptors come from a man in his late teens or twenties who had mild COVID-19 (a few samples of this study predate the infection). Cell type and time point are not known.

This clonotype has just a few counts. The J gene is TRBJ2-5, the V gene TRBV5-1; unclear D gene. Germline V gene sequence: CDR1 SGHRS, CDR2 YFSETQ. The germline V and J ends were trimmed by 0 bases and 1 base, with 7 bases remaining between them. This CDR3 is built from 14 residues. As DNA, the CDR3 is TGCGCCAGCAGCTTGGTCGGAACCCAAGAGACCCAGTACTTC. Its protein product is CASSLVGTQETQYF.

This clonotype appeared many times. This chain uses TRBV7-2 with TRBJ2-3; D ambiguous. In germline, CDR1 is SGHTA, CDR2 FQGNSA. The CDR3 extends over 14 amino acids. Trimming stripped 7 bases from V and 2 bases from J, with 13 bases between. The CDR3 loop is CASISSRATDTQYF. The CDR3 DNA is TGTGCCAGCATAAGTTCTCGGGCCACAGATACGCAGTATTTT.

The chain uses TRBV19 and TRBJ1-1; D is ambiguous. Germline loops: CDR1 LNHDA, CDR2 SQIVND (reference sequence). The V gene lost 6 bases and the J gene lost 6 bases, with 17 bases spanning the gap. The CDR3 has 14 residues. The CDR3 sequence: CASSRVYSSPEAFF. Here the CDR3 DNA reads TGTGCCAGTAGCAGAGTGTACAGCAGCCCTGAAGCTTTCTTT.

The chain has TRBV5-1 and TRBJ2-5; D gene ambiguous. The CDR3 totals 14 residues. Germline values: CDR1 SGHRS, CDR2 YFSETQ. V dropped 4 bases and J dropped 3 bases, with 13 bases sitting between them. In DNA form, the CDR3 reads TGCGCCAGCAGCCCGGGTCCCGCTGAAGAGACCCAGTACTTC. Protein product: CASSPGPAEETQYF.

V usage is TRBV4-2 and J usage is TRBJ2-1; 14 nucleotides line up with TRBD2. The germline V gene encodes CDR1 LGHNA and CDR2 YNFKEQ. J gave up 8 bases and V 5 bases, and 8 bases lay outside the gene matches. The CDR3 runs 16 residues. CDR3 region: CASSFRTSGGTHEQFF. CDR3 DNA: TGTGCCAGCAGCTTTCGGACTAGCGGGGGGACCCATGAGCAGTTCTTC.

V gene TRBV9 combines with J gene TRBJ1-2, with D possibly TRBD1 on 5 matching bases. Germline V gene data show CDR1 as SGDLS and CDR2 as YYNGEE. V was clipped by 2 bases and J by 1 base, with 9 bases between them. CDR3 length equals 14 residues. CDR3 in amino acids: CASSVGQLNYGYTF. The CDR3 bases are TGTGCCAGCAGCGTTGGACAACTTAACTATGGCTACACCTTC.

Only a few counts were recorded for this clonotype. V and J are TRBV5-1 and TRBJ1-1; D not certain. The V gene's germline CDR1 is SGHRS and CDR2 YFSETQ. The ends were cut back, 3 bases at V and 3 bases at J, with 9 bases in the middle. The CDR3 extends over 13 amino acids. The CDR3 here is CASSSSGYTEAFF. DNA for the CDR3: TGCGCCAGCAGCTCCTCGGGGTACACTGAAGCTTTCTTT.

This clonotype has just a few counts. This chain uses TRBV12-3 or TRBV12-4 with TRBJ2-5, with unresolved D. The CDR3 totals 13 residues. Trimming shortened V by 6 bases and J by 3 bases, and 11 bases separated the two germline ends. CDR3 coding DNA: TGTGCCAGCAGATGGACGGACGAAGAGACCCAGTACTTC. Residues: CASRWTDEETQYF.

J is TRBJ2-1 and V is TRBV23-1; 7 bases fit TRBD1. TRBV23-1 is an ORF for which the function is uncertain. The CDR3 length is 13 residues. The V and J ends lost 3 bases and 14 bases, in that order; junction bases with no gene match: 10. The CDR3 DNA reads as TGCGCCAGCAGTCACTCACAGGGGCCGGAAAAGTTCTTC. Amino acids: CASSHSQGPEKFF.

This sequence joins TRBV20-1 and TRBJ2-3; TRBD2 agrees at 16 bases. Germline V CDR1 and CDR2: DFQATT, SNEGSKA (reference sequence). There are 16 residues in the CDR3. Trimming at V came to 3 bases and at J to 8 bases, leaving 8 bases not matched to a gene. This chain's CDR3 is CSARSGTSGGAGTQYF. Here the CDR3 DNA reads TGCAGTGCTAGGTCCGGGACTAGCGGGGGGGCAGGTACGCAGTATTTT.

The chain's CDR3 is CASSFGRMNTEAFF. Written as DNA, the CDR3 is TGTGCCAGCAGCTTTGGGAGAATGAACACTGAAGCTTTCTTT. The chain recombines TRBV7-2 with TRBJ1-1; no reliable D call. In germline, CDR1 is SGHTA, CDR2 FQGNSA. CDR3 length: 14 amino acids. Trimming removed 3 bases from V and 0 bases from J, with 8 bases in between.

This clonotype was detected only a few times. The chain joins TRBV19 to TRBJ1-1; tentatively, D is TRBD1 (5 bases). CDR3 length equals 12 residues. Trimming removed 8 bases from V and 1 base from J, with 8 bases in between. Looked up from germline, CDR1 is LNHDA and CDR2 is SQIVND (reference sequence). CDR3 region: CASVRGNTEAFF. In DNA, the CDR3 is TGTGCCAGTGTTAGGGGGAACACTGAAGCTTTCTTT.

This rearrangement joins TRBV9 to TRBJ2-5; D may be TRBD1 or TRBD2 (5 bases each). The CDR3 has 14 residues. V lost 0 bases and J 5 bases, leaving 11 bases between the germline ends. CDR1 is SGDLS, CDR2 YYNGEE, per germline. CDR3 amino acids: CASSVVPGTETQYF. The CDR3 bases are TGTGCCAGCAGCGTAGTTCCAGGGACGGAGACCCAGTACTTC.

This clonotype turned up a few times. The CDR3 region has the DNA TGTGCCATCAGTGAGTGGGGGGCGAGGAACGGGAACACCGGGGAGCTGTTTTTT. The encoded protein is CAISEWGARNGNTGELFF. This chain links TRBV10-3 with TRBJ2-2; D could derive from TRBD1 or TRBD2 (6 bases each). The ends were cut back, 1 base at V and 1 base at J, with 16 bases in the middle. Germline loops: CDR1 ENHRY, CDR2 SYGVKD. There are 18 residues in the CDR3.

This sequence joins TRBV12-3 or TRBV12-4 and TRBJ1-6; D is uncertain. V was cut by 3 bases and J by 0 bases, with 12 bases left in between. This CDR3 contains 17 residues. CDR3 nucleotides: TGTGCCAGCAGTTTTCTGACCCAGAGCTCCTATAATTCACCCCTCCACTTT. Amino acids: CASSFLTQSSYNSPLHF.

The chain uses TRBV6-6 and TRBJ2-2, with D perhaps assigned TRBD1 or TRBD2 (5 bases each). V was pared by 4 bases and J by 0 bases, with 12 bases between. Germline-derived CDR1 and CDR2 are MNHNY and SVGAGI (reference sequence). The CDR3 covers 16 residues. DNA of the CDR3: TGTGCCAGCAGTTTTGGGGACGTTTCGAACACCGGGGAGCTGTTTTTT. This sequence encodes CASSFGDVSNTGELFF.

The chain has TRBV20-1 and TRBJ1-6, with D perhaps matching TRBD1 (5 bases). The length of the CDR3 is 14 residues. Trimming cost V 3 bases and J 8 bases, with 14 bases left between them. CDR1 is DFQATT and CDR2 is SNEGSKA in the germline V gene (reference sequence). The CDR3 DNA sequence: TGCAGTGCTAGCCCGCAGGGAGACTATTCACCCCTCCACTTT. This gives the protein CSASPQGDYSPLHF.

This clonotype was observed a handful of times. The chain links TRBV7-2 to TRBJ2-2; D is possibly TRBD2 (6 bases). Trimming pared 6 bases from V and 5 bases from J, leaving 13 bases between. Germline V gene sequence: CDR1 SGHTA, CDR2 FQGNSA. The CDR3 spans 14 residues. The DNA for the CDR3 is TGTGCCAGCAGGCGGGACCCACCTACCGGGGAGCTGTTTTTT. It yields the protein CASRRDPPTGELFF.

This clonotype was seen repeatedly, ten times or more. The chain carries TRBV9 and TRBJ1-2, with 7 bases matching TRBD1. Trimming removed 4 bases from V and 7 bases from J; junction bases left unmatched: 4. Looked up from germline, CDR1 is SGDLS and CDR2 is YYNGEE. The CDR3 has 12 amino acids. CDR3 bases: TGTGCCAGCAGCCGAGGGGGCTCTGGCTACACCTTC. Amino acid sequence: CASSRGGSGYTF. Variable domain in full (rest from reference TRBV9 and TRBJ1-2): DSGVTQTPKHLITATGQRVTLRCSPRSGDLSVYWYQQSLDQGLQFLIQYYNGEERAKGNILERFSAQQFPDLHSELNLSSLELGDSALYFCASSRGGSGYTFGSGTRLTVV.

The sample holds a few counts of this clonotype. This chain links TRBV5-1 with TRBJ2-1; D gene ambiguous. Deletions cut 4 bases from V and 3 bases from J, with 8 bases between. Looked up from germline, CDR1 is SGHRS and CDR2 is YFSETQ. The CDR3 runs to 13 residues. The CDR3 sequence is CASSPVGYNEQFF. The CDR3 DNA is TGCGCCAGCAGCCCGGTAGGCTACAATGAGCAGTTCTTC.

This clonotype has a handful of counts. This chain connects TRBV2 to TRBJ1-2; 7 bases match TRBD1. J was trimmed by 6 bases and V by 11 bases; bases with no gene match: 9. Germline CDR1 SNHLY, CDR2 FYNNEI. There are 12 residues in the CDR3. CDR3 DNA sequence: TGTGCCGGATCACAGGGGTCGAATGGCTACACCTTC. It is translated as CAGSQGSNGYTF.

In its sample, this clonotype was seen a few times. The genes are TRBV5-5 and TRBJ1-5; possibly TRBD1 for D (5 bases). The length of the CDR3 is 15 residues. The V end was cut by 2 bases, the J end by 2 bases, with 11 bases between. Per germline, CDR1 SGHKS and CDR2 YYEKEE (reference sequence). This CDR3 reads CASSFGGAGNQPQHF. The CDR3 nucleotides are TGTGCCAGCAGCTTCGGCGGGGCGGGCAATCAGCCCCAGCATTTT.

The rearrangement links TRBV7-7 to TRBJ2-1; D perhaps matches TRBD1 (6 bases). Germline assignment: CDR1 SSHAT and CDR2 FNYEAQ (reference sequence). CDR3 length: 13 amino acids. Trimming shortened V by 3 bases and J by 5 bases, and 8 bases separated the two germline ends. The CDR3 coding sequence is TGTGCCAGCAGCTTGGACAGAAACAATGAGCAGTTCTTC. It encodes CASSLDRNNEQFF.

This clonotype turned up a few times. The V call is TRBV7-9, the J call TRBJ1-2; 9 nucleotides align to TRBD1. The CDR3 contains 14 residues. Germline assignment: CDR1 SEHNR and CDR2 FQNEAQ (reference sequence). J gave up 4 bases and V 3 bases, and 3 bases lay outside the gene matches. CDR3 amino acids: CASSLGGQGYGYTF. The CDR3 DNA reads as TGTGCCAGCAGCTTGGGGGGACAGGGCTATGGCTACACCTTC.

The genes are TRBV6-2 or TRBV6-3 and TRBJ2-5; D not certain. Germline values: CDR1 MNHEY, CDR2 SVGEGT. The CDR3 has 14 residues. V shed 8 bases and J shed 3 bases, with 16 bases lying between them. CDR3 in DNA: TGTGCCAGCGGGCAAGAGGCCGCCAAAGAGACCCAGTACTTC. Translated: CASGQEAAKETQYF.

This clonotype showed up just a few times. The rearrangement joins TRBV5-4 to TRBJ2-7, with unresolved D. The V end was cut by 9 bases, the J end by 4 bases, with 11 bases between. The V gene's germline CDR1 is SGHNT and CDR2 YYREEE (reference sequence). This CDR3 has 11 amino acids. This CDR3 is CATPVVYEQYV. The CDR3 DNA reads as TGTGCCACCCCAGTTGTGTACGAGCAGTACGTC.

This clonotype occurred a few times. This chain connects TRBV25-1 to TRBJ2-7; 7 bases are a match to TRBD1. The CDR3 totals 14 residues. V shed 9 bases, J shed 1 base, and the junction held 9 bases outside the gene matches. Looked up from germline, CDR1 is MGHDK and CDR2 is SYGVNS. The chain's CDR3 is CASTRTGPSYEQYF. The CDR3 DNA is TGTGCCAGTACTCGGACAGGTCCTTCCTACGAGCAGTACTTC.

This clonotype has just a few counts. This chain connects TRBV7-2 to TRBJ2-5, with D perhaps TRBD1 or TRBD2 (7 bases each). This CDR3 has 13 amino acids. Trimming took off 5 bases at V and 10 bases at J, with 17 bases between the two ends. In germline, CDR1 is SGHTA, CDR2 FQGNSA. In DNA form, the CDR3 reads TGTGCCAGCAGCCCCCAAGGGGGGGACAGCCAGTACTTC. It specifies CASSPQGGDSQYF.